The 2 T cell receptor beta chains in this list originate from one sample, sequenced in a study of cytotoxic CD8 clonotypes in ibrutinib-treated CLL. Produced via immunoSEQ multiplex PCR; TCRdb's table is partial and in-frame only. The sample includes approximately 45,000 clones, about 70% of them seen just once. Here the sequenced sample was PBMCs, taken after 12 months of ibrutinib treatment. The receptor source for this set is a human donor with chronic lymphocytic leukemia.

The chain links TRBV21-1 to TRBJ1-2; the table's D call, TRBD1, was not checked against the DNA. TRBV21-1 corresponds to a pseudogene. The CDR3 has 16 residues. CDR3 protein: CASSKVRFGHNYGYTF. The CDR3 coding sequence is TGTGCCAGCAGCAAAGTGCGATTTGGGCACAACTATGGCTACACCTTC.

This rearrangement joins TRBV18 to TRBJ1-4; D not certain. The CDR3 is 14 residues long. CDR1 is KGHSH and CDR2 is LQKENI in the germline V gene. The ends were cut back, 3 bases at V and 8 bases at J, with 13 bases in the middle. The CDR3 region is CASSPPDSREKLFF. The CDR3 region has the DNA TGTGCCAGCTCACCTCCGGACTCACGGGAAAAACTGTTTTTT. The full variable domain, rest sourced from reference TRBV18 and TRBJ1-4, is NAGVMQNPRHLVRRRGQEARLRCSPMKGHSHVYWYRQLPEEGLKFMVYLQKENIIDESGMPKERFSAEFPKEGPSILRIQQVVRGDSAAYFCASSPPDSREKLFFGSGTQLSVL.